This TCR beta chain was sequenced for a study of cytomegalovirus exposure and HLA in healthy donors. J was trimmed by 5 bases and V by 7 bases; bases with no gene match: 5. Germline CDR1 MNHNY, CDR2 SVGAGI (reference sequence). There are 15 residues in the CDR3. The PCR used 60 Vbeta and 13 Jbeta primers. This table comes from immunoSEQ multiplex PCR, and its TCRdb copy is limited to in-frame clones, with some not included. The sample has 100,000 or so clones; about 80% are singletons. The J gene is TRBJ2-2, the V gene TRBV6-6; 12 bases agree with TRBD1. The sequence was obtained from a man over 45 in good health and CMV-seropositive. The sample was PBMCs. The CDR3 spells CASTRDRGQTGELFF. The CDR3 coding sequence is TGTGCCAGCACACGGGACAGGGGGCAGACCGGGGAGCTGTTTTTT.